Presented here are 4 T cell receptor beta chains from one specimen sequenced in a study of blood T cell repertoires in COVID-19. Data came from immunoSEQ multiplex PCR; TCRdb stores just in-frame clones and leaves some out. The table has about 24,000 clones, approximately 88% seen once. The sample consisted of peripheral blood. These receptors came from a man aged 65-85 years with COVID-19, enrolled during active disease.

The chain carries TRBV19 and TRBJ2-1; the D is unclear. Per germline, CDR1 LNHDA and CDR2 SQIVND (reference sequence). The CDR3 loop spans 14 amino acids. Between the trimmed V and J ends, which lost 3 bases and 1 base, there was a span of 7 bases. The CDR3 is CASSIGVSYNEQFF. The CDR3 nucleotides read TGTGCCAGTAGTATCGGAGTGTCCTACAATGAGCAGTTCTTC.

The chain has TRBV5-5 and TRBJ2-3; TRBD2 might be the D (6 bases). Trimming left V 2 bases short and J 6 bases short, with 19 bases between. Germline V CDR1 and CDR2: SGHKS, YYEKEE (reference sequence). The CDR3 has 16 amino acids. CDR3 sequence (DNA): TGTGCCAGCAGCTTTCGTCTCGGGAGTCCGTGGGATACGCAGTATTTT. Translation gives CASSFRLGSPWDTQYF.

In its sample, this clone was seen a few times. The genes are TRBV19 and TRBJ1-2; D unclear. Deletions cut 5 bases from V and 1 base from J, with 5 bases between. The CDR3 contains 12 residues. Germline CDR1 LNHDA, CDR2 SQIVND (reference sequence). DNA of the CDR3: TGTGCCAGTAGTCGGGATAACTATGGCTACACCTTC. Translated, it gives CASSRDNYGYTF.

CDR3 nucleotide sequence: TGTGCCAGCAGCCAACGGACAGTCTATGGCTACACCTTC. Translation gives CASSQRTVYGYTF. V gene TRBV5-4 combines with J gene TRBJ1-2; tentative D call: TRBD1 (6 bases). CDR1 and CDR2 from the germline V gene are SGHNT and YYREEE (reference sequence). This CDR3 contains 13 residues. The V end was cut by 4 bases, the J end by 4 bases, with 11 bases between.